This entry lists 9 T cell receptor beta chains sequenced from one sample in a study of blood T cell repertoires in COVID-19. Assay: immunoSEQ multiplex PCR; the TCRdb copy retains only in-frame clones and omits some. The sample holds approximately 210,000 clones, roughly four fifths seen once. The sequenced sample was peripheral blood. These receptors came from a woman between 40 and 50 years old with acute or convalescent COVID-19.

The chain employs TRBV18 and TRBJ2-1; 12 bases are a match to TRBD2. In germline, CDR1 is KGHSH, CDR2 LQKENI. V shed 4 bases, J shed 8 bases, and the junction held 9 bases outside the gene matches. This CDR3 spans 16 amino acids. The CDR3 is CASSRELAGGPDEQFF. The CDR3 coding sequence is TGTGCCAGCTCACGAGAACTAGCGGGAGGTCCCGATGAGCAGTTCTTC.

This clone was picked up a small number of times. The J gene is TRBJ1-2, the V gene TRBV11-2, with 11 bases aligning to TRBD1. Germline assignment: CDR1 SGHAT and CDR2 FQNNGV. The CDR3 has 17 amino acids. V trimming: 1 base; J trimming: 6 bases; junction bases outside the gene matches: 10. The CDR3 sequence: CASSLAGQGVRADGYTF. For the CDR3, the DNA is TGTGCCAGCAGCTTAGCGGGACAGGGGGTTAGGGCGGATGGCTACACCTTC.

A single count supports this clone. The rearrangement uses TRBV9 and TRBJ1-3; weak D call: TRBD1 (6 bases). CDR1 and CDR2 (germline): SGDLS, YYNGEE. The V end was cut by 4 bases, the J end by 1 base, with 15 bases between. The CDR3 covers 16 residues. The CDR3 nucleotides are TGTGCCAGCAGCCCCCGGACAGAATTATCTGGAAACACCATATATTTT. It codes for CASSPRTELSGNTIYF. The whole variable domain, filled in from reference TRBV9 and TRBJ1-3, reads DSGVTQTPKHLITATGQRVTLRCSPRSGDLSVYWYQQSLDQGLQFLIQYYNGEERAKGNILERFSAQQFPDLHSELNLSSLELGDSALYFCASSPRTELSGNTIYFGEGSWLTVV.

This clone was counted between two and nine times. V is TRBV30 and J is TRBJ2-7, with D perhaps TRBD2 (5 bases). The CDR3 loop spans 13 amino acids. The V end was cut by 0 bases, the J end by 7 bases, with 13 bases between. In germline, CDR1 is GTSNPN, CDR2 SVGIG (reference sequence). CDR3 residues: CAWSVRSWEEQYF. CDR3 sequence (DNA): TGTGCCTGGAGTGTACGGTCTTGGGAGGAGCAGTACTTC.

V is TRBV7-2 and J is TRBJ1-1; 7 nucleotides agree with TRBD1. This CDR3 has 14 amino acids. Germline CDR1 and CDR2: SGHTA and FQGNSA. Trimming removed 5 bases from V and 0 bases from J; junction bases left unmatched: 3. The CDR3 loop reads CASSRDRLNTEAFF. The DNA of the CDR3 is TGTGCCAGCAGCCGGGACAGATTGAACACTGAAGCTTTCTTT.

The rearrangement links TRBV7-3 to TRBJ2-6; D might be TRBD2 (7 bases). The CDR3 is made up of 15 amino acids. Germline loops: CDR1 SGHTA, CDR2 FQGTGA. V was clipped by 5 bases and J by 3 bases, with 11 bases between them. CDR3 sequence: CASSPGGLGANVLTF. CDR3 bases: TGTGCCAGCAGCCCCGGGGGGCTTGGGGCCAACGTCCTGACTTTC.

The rearrangement links TRBV30 to TRBJ1-1; D gene uncertain. V lost 2 bases, J lost 2 bases, and 6 bases lay in between. This CDR3 spans 12 amino acids. Germline CDR1 is GTSNPN and CDR2 is SVGIG (reference sequence). This chain's CDR3 is CAWSPSNTEAFF. CDR3 coding DNA: TGTGCCTGGAGTCCTTCTAACACTGAAGCTTTCTTT. Looking up the rest from reference TRBV30 and TRBJ1-1 gives the full variable domain: SQTIHQWPATLVQPVGSPLSLECTVEGTSNPNLYWYRQAAGRGLQLLFYSVGIGQISSEVPQNLSASRPQDRQFILSSKKLLLSDSGFYLCAWSPSNTEAFFGQGTRLTVV.

The table lists this clone with a count of one. V usage is TRBV6-5 and J usage is TRBJ1-5, with D tentatively TRBD1 (6 bases). The CDR3 sequence is 14 residues long. Germline CDR1 and CDR2: MNHEY and SVGAGI. Trimming took 6 bases from V and 5 from J, leaving 14 bases between them. The CDR3 DNA reads as TGTGCCAGCAGCGGACAGAGGGATTATCAGCCCCAGCATTTT. It is translated as CASSGQRDYQPQHF.

Turning to this clone: The identical CDR3 is also encoded by other nucleotide sequences in the sample. The chain has TRBV20-1 and TRBJ2-3; no reliable D call. V lost 6 bases and J 0 bases, leaving 4 bases between the germline ends. Germline V gene lookup returns CDR1 DFQATT and CDR2 SNEGSKA (reference sequence). This CDR3 region has 11 residues. The CDR3 region is CSAESTDTQYF. CDR3 coding DNA: TGCAGTGCAGAGAGCACAGATACGCAGTATTTT.